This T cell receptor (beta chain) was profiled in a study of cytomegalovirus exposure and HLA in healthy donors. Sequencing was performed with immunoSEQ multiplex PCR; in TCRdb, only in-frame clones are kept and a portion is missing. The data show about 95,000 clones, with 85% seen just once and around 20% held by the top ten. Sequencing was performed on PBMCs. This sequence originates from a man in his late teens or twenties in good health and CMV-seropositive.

CDR3 residues: CASSYSKSGSHEQYF. For the CDR3, the DNA is TGTGCCAGCAGTTACTCGAAGAGCGGGAGCCACGAGCAGTACTTC. The chain combines TRBV6-5 with TRBJ2-7; 8 bases are shared with TRBD2. J was trimmed by 5 bases and V by 0 bases; bases with no gene match: 6. This CDR3 spans 15 amino acids. Germline values: CDR1 MNHEY, CDR2 SVGAGI.